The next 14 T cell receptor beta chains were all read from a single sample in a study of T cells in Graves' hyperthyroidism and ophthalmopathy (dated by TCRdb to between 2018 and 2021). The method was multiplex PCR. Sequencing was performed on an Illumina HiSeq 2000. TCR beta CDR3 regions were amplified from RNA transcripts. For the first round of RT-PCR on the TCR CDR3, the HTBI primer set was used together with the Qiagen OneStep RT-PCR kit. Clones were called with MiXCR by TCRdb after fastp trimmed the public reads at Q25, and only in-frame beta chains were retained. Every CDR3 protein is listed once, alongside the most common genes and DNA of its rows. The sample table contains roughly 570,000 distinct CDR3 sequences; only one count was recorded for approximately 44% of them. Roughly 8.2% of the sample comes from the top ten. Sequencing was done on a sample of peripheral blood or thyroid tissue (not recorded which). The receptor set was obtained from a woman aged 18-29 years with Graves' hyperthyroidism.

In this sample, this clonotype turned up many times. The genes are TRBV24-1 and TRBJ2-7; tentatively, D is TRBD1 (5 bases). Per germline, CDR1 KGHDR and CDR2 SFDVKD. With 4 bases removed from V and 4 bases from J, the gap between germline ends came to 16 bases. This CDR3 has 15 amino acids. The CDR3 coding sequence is TGTGCCACCAGTGACCCCAGGGTTGGGAAATACGAGCAGTACTTC. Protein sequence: CATSDPRVGKYEQYF.

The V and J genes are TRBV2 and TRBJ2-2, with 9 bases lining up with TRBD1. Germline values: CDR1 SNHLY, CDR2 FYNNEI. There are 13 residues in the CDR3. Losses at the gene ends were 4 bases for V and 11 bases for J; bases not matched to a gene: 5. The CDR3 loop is CASSGQGGGELFF. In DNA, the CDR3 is TGTGCCAGCAGTGGACAGGGGGGTGGTGAGCTGTTTTTT.

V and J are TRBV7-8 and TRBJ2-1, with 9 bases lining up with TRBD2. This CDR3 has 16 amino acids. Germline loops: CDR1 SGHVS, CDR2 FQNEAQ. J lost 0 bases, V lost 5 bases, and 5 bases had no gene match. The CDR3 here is CASSQISGSSYNEQFF. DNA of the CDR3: TGTGCCAGCAGCCAGATTAGCGGGAGCTCCTACAATGAGCAGTTCTTC.

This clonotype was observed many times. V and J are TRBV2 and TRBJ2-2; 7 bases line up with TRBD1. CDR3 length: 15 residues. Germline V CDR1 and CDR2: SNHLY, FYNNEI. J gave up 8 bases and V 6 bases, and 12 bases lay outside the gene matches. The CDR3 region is CASREQGLRAGELFF. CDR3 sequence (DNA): TGTGCCAGCAGAGAACAGGGGCTGAGAGCAGGGGAGCTGTTTTTT.

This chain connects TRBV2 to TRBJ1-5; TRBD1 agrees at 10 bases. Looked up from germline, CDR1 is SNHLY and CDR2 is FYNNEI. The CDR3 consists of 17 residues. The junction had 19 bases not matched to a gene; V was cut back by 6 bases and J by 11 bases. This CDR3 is CASSLLSGGTGEETQHF. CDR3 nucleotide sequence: TGTGCCAGCAGCCTCCTCTCAGGGGGGACAGGGGAAGAGACCCAGCATTTT.

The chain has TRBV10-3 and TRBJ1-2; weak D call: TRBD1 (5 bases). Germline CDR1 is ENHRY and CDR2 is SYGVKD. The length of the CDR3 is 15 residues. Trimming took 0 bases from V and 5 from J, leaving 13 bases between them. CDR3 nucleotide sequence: TGTGCCATCAGTGAGTCACTGGGGACCCTGTATGGCTACACCTTC. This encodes CAISESLGTLYGYTF.

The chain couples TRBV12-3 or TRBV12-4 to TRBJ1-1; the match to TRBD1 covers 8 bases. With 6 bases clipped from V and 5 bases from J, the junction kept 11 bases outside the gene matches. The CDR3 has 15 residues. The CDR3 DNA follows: TGTGCCAGCAGCCCAAAGGACAGGGCAAGGACTGAAGCTTTCTTT. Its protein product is CASSPKDRARTEAFF.

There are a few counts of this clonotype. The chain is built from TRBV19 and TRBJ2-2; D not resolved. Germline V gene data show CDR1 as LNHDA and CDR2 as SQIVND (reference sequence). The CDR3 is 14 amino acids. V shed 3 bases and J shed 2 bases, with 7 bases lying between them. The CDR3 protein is CASSIYSNTGELFF. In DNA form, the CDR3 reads TGTGCCAGTAGTATTTATTCCAACACCGGGGAGCTGTTTTTT.

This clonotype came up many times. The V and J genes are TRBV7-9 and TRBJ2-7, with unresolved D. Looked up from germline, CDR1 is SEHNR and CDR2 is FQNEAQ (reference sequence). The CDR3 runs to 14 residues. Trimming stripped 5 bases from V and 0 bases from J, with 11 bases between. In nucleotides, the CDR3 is TGTGCCAGCAGCCAGATTGGACCCTCCTACGAGCAGTACTTC. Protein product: CASSQIGPSYEQYF.

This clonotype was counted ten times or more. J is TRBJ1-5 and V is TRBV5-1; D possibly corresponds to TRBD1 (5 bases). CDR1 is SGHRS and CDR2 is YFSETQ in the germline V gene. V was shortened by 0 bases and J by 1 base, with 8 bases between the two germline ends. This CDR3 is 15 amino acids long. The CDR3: CASSLVGASNQPQHF. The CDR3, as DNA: TGCGCCAGCAGCTTGGTAGGGGCCAGCAATCAGCCCCAGCATTTT. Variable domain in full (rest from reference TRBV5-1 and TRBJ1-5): KAGVTQTPRYLIKTRGQQVTLSCSPISGHRSVSWYQQTPGQGLQFLFEYFSETQRNKGNFPGRFSGRQFSNSRSEMNVSTLELGDSALYLCASSLVGASNQPQHFGDGTRLSIL.

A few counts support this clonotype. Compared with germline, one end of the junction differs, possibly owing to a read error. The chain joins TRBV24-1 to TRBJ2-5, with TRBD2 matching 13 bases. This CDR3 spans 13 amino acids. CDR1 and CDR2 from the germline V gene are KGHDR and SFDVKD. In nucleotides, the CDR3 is TGTGCCACCAGCGGACTAGCGGGAGAGTCCCAGTACTTC. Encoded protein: CATSGLAGESQYF.

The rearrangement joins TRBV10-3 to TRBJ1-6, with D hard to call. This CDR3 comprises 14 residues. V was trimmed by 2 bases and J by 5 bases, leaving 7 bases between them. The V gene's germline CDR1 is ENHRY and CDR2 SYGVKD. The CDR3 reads CAISERADNSPLHF. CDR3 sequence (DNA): TGTGCCATCAGTGAGCGGGCAGATAATTCACCCCTCCACTTT.

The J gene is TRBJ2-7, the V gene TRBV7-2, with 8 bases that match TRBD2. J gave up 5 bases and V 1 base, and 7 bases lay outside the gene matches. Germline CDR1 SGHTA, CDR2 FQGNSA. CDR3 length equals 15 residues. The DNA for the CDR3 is TGTGCCAGCAGCTTAGAGGGCCTAGCGGGCCACGAGCAGTACTTC. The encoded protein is CASSLEGLAGHEQYF. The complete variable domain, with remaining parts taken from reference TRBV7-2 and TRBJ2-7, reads GAGVSQSPSNKVTEKGKDVELRCDPISGHTALYWYRQSLGQGLEFLIYFQGNSAPDKSGLPSDRFSAERTGGSVSTLTIQRTQQEDSAVYLCASSLEGLAGHEQYFGPGTRLTVT.

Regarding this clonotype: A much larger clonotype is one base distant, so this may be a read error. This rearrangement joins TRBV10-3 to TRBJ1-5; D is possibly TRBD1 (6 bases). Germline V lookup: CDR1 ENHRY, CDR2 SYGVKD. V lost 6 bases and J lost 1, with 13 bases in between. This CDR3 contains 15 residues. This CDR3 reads CAISAEGGSNQPQHF. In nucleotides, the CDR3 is TGTGCCATCAGCGCCGAAGGGGGGAGCAATCAGCCCCAGCATTTT.